The entry below gives a single T cell receptor (beta chain) sequence along with its context. As yet, its antigen is unknown. Primers: 60 Vbeta forward and 13 Jbeta reverse. This table comes from immunoSEQ multiplex PCR, and its TCRdb copy is limited to in-frame clones, with some not included. The table shows 60,000 to 80,000 clones, with approximately 82% occurring only once. Donors were nominally healthy when sampled, though unrecorded immune exposures were likely. The J segment lost 4 bases and the V segment lost 6 bases, leaving 4 bases of the junction unmatched. CDR3 length equals 14 residues. The germline V gene encodes CDR1 MDHEN and CDR2 SYDVKM. The sample is drawn from a study of cytomegalovirus exposure and HLA in healthy donors. Findings and limits, study-wide: Later on, analysis showed that most CMV-associated TCR beta chains appeared to be HLA-restricted.

This clonotype was sampled from a girl aged 5-17 years in good health and CMV-seropositive. The genes are TRBV28 and TRBJ1-3; 9 bases match TRBD1. Sequencing was carried out using PBMCs. CDR3 DNA: TGTGCCAGCAGCCCAACAGGGGGCGGAAACACCATATATTTT. This encodes CASSPTGGGNTIYF.